A selection of T cell receptor beta chains follows, all from one sample in a study of post-analysis software for immune sequencing data. MiXCR was run by TCRdb on the PCR reads, yielding one entry per CDR3 protein. The sample includes about 810,000 distinct CDR3 sequences, under 70% seen only once; the top ten take approximately 4.4%. Sequencing was carried out using blood. The receptors shown here come from a girl aged 10 to 17 with multiple sclerosis. Both conserved end residues are trimmed from each CDR3.

V,CDR3
TRBV2,ASSVPGGGEQY
TRBV10-3,AISLGQASNEKLF
TRBV29-1,SGGWGLDNNEQF
TRBV20-1,SAQTGTDPQETQY
TRBV20-1,SARRRRNQETQY
TRBV15,ATSSPRGEGLDEQF
TRBV21-1,ASSKEGRGLAALVSYNEQF
TRBV5-1,ASSPGGQGVYSNQPQH
TRBV6-6,ASRGPRAGYTGETQY
TRBV27,ASSFLRLAGRPTDTQY
TRBV7-3,ASSLRASGRTYNEQF
TRBV15,ATSTNYGGSTLDDEQF
TRBV29-1,SVGAEYEQY
TRBV20-1,SAGWETQY
TRBV15,ATSRVRQLSTNEKLF
TRBV9,ASSVDSQGVEQY
TRBV5-1,ASSAGQGKEGYT
TRBV20-1,SALKAGGPAYEQY
TRBV20-1,SARTPQETQY
TRBV7-7,ASSLAAGTYQETQY
TRBV2,ASSEMTTGTYGLYT
TRBV18,ASSRGQGNNSPLH
TRBV12-3/TRBV12-4,ASSLRVGQGGGTEAF
TRBV20-1,SARDHFGREAGNEQF
TRBV4-1,ASANPRLVRSYNEQF
TRBV6-5,ASSQDWGQDYGYT
TRBV12-3/TRBV12-4,ASTPRVGGSRGEQF
TRBV4-1,ASSQDGTPPSAQH
TRBV6-1,ASSGLAGEGPHYPDTQY
TRBV5-1,ASSLVTPGQKYANTGELF
TRBV18,ASSPGRRPYEQY
TRBV6-5,ASSQRDGNSYEQY
TRBV20-1,SAREGGLNYGYT
TRBV10-3,AISESKAGGRARSYEQY
TRBV29-1,SVEPTVVAGGSETQY